These 4 T cell receptor beta chains came from one sample sequenced in a study of blood T cell repertoires in COVID-19. Sequencing was performed with immunoSEQ multiplex PCR; in TCRdb, only in-frame clones are kept and a portion is missing. Seen here are about 290,000 clones, around four fifths observed once, and the top ten hold around 4.1%. The specimen sequenced was peripheral blood. Every receptor here comes from a woman aged 50 to 60 with active or convalescent COVID-19.

The chain employs TRBV6-4 and TRBJ2-4, with D perhaps matching TRBD1 (6 bases). The CDR3 is made up of 16 amino acids. The germline CDR1 and CDR2 sequences are MRHNA and SNTAGT. The ends were cut back, 2 bases at V and 3 bases at J, with 14 bases in the middle. This CDR3 reads CASSDPGRGIKNIQYF. The CDR3 nucleotides read TGTGCCAGCAGTGACCCTGGTAGGGGGATCAAAAACATTCAGTACTTC.

This clone has just one count. V and J are TRBV23-1 and TRBJ2-1, with 13 bases fitting TRBD2. TRBV23-1 is an ORF, and what it does is uncertain. The trim removed 0 bases at V and 1 base at J, leaving 9 bases unmatched. This CDR3 comprises 20 residues. DNA of the CDR3: TGCGCCAGCAGTCAATCCCCCGGGACTAGCGGGATGAGGTCCTACAATGAGCAGTTCTTC. This gives the protein CASSQSPGTSGMRSYNEQFF.

This clone was seen once. CDR3 protein: CASSSKELNEKLFF. The CDR3, as DNA: TGTGCCAGCAGTTCGAAGGAGCTTAATGAAAAACTGTTTTTT. The J gene is TRBJ1-4, the V gene TRBV28; D ambiguous. This CDR3 has 14 residues. Per germline, CDR1 MDHEN and CDR2 SYDVKM. The ends were cut back, 4 bases at V and 4 bases at J, with 10 bases in the middle.

Regarding this clone: Compared with germline, one end of the junction differs, possibly owing to a read error. The rearrangement joins TRBV15 to TRBJ1-5; possible D gene TRBD1, 6 bases. This CDR3 is built from 15 residues. CDR1 is LNHNV and CDR2 is YYDKDF in the germline V gene (reference sequence). The CDR3 DNA reads TGTGCCACCAGCAGAGGGCAGGGGAGCAACCAGCCCCAGCATTTT. The encoded protein is CATSRGQGSNQPQHF.